This T cell receptor (beta chain) was observed in a study of T-cell memory formation after mild COVID-19. Findings and caveats of the study: The second-wave clones peaking on day 37 were not confirmed as SARS-CoV-2-specific.

Germline lookup yields CDR1 GTSNPN and CDR2 SVGIG (reference sequence). The junction had 12 bases not matched to a gene; V was cut back by 5 bases and J by 2 bases. The CDR3 covers 16 residues. Notes on this clonotype: Its antigen remains unknown.

TCRdb passed the 5' RACE reads through MiXCR, listing each CDR3 protein once. The sample contains fewer than 700,000 distinct CDR3 sequences, about 20% of which appear only once. This TCR was sampled from an adult woman who had mild COVID-19 (a few samples of this study predate the infection). Cell type and time point are not known. The sample taken for sequencing was PBMCs or a T cell subset sorted from them (not recorded which). The genes are TRBV30 and TRBJ1-3, with TRBD1 matching over 7 bases. Here the CDR3 reads CAWRDRGLVAGNTIYF. The CDR3 DNA reads TGTGCCTGGCGGGACAGAGGCCTTGTAGCTGGAAACACCATATATTTT.